A single sample is the source of the 22 T cell receptor beta chains below, sequenced in a study of blood T cell repertoires in COVID-19. The repertoire was sequenced with immunoSEQ multiplex PCR; TCRdb's copy has only in-frame clones and lacks some. The table includes fewer than 350,000 clones, approximately 91% detected once. The sequenced sample was PBMCs or T cells enriched from blood (not recorded which). The receptors come from a woman aged 40 to 49 who had recovered from COVID-19.

The chain couples TRBV3-1 (or the pseudogene TRBV3-2) to TRBJ2-3; 10 nucleotides align to TRBD2. The CDR3 has 18 residues. In germline, CDR1 is LGHDT, CDR2 YNNKEL (reference sequence). V shed 1 base, J shed 2 bases, and the junction held 9 bases outside the gene matches. This CDR3 is CASSQGILAGAITDTQYF. The CDR3 bases are TGTGCCAGCAGCCAAGGAATCCTAGCGGGAGCCATCACAGATACGCAGTATTTT.

With respect to this clone: Relative to the germline gene, one junction end is altered; a read error may explain this. This chain uses TRBV4-3 with TRBJ1-2; tentatively, D is TRBD1 (5 bases). The CDR3 runs to 14 residues. Looked up from germline, CDR1 is LGHNA and CDR2 is YSLEER. The CDR3 sequence: CASSQGRDPYGYTF. The CDR3 region has the DNA TGCGCCAGCAGTCAAGGCAGGGATCCCTATGGCTACACCTTC.

The chain combines TRBV18 with TRBJ1-5, with a possible D match to TRBD1 (5 bases). V lost 5 bases and J 4 bases, leaving 9 bases between the germline ends. The CDR3 covers 13 residues. Germline V gene sequence: CDR1 KGHSH, CDR2 LQKENI. CDR3 region: CASSSDRNQPQHF. The DNA for the CDR3 is TGTGCCAGCTCATCTGACAGAAATCAGCCCCAGCATTTT.

The chain combines TRBV6-5 with TRBJ1-1, with D unclear. The germline gives CDR1 MNHEY, CDR2 SVGAGI. V was cut by 7 bases and J by 4 bases, with 13 bases left in between. CDR3 length equals 13 residues. The CDR3 reads CASTKSPGTEAFF. Here the CDR3 DNA reads TGTGCCAGCACTAAAAGTCCCGGCACTGAAGCTTTCTTT.

This clone was detected once. The chain combines TRBV4-2 with TRBJ2-7, with D unclear. V lost 0 bases and J 2 bases, leaving 8 bases between the germline ends. CDR1 is LGHNA and CDR2 is YNFKEQ in the germline V gene. The CDR3 consists of 14 residues. The DNA for the CDR3 is TGTGCCAGCAGCCAAGATTCTCGAGCCTACGAGCAGTACTTC. Translation gives CASSQDSRAYEQYF.

V is TRBV30 and J is TRBJ1-6; D is ambiguous. The length of the CDR3 is 14 residues. Germline V gene data show CDR1 as GTSNPN and CDR2 as SVGIG (reference sequence). V shed 4 bases and J shed 2 bases, with 9 bases lying between them. This chain's CDR3 is CAWTRQTYNSPLHF. The CDR3 nucleotides are TGTGCCTGGACGAGGCAGACCTATAATTCACCCCTCCACTTT. Variable domain in full (rest from reference TRBV30 and TRBJ1-6): SQTIHQWPATLVQPVGSPLSLECTVEGTSNPNLYWYRQAAGRGLQLLFYSVGIGQISSEVPQNLSASRPQDRQFILSSKKLLLSDSGFYLCAWTRQTYNSPLHFGNGTRLTVT.

The chain links TRBV30 to TRBJ2-1; TRBD2 matches at 7 bases. The V gene's germline CDR1 is GTSNPN and CDR2 SVGIG (reference sequence). The CDR3 is made up of 14 amino acids. Losses at the gene ends were 4 bases for V and 6 bases for J; bases not matched to a gene: 9. CDR3 in amino acids: CAWTGAGIPNEQFF. CDR3 bases: TGTGCCTGGACCGGAGCGGGGATCCCCAATGAGCAGTTCTTC.

The chain joins TRBV12-5 to TRBJ2-3; 15 bases are a match to TRBD2. The V gene's germline CDR1 is LGHNT and CDR2 FRNRAP. The CDR3 has 21 amino acids. V was pared by 0 bases and J by 3 bases, with 13 bases of the junction left unmatched. The CDR3 loop reads CASGLVLPPRTSGGGTDTQYF. CDR3 coding DNA: TGTGCTAGTGGTTTGGTCCTCCCGCCTAGGACTAGCGGGGGGGGGACAGATACGCAGTATTTT. Full variable domain (remainder filled in from reference TRBV12-5 and TRBJ2-3): DARVTQTPRHKVTEMGQEVTMRCQPILGHNTVFWYRQTMMQGLELLAYFRNRAPLDDSGMPKDRFSAEMPDATLATLKIQPSEPRDSAVYFCASGLVLPPRTSGGGTDTQYFGPGTRLTVL.

The chain links TRBV19 to TRBJ1-2, with D hard to call. Germline V gives CDR1 LNHDA, CDR2 SQIVND (reference sequence). The length of the CDR3 is 12 residues. The ends were cut back, 6 bases at V and 4 bases at J, with 9 bases in the middle. CDR3 sequence: CASRPEAYGYTF. The CDR3 DNA follows: TGTGCCAGTAGACCGGAGGCCTATGGCTACACCTTC.

The chain recombines TRBV5-1 with TRBJ1-6, with TRBD1 identical over 11 bases. The CDR3 is 16 amino acids. With V trimmed by 1 base and J by 7 bases, 4 bases remained unmatched. Germline CDR1 SGHRS, CDR2 YFSETQ. CDR3 sequence: CASSLKGQGGNSPLHF. In DNA, the CDR3 is TGCGCCAGCAGCTTGAAGGGACAGGGGGGAAATTCACCCCTCCACTTT. Looking up the rest from reference TRBV5-1 and TRBJ1-6 gives the full variable domain: KAGVTQTPRYLIKTRGQQVTLSCSPISGHRSVSWYQQTPGQGLQFLFEYFSETQRNKGNFPGRFSGRQFSNSRSEMNVSTLELGDSALYLCASSLKGQGGNSPLHFGNGTRLTVT.

The rearrangement joins TRBV5-1 to TRBJ1-4, with TRBD1 matching 8 bases. V lost 5 bases to trimming and J lost 2 bases; unmatched junction nucleotides: 5. Germline-derived CDR1 and CDR2 are SGHRS and YFSETQ. The CDR3 spans 15 residues. CDR3 region: CASRRQGTTNEKLFF. In DNA, the CDR3 is TGCGCCAGCAGGCGACAGGGGACTACTAATGAAAAACTGTTTTTT.

V usage is TRBV6-5 and J usage is TRBJ2-5, with 11 bases fitting TRBD2. This CDR3 comprises 16 residues. Germline V gene lookup returns CDR1 MNHEY and CDR2 SVGAGI. The V and J ends lost 4 bases and 7 bases, in that order; junction bases with no gene match: 11. The CDR3 coding sequence is TGTGCCAGCAGTTCGGGTAGCGGGGGGGCCGTATGGACCCAGTACTTC. Protein: CASSSGSGGAVWTQYF.

The rearrangement joins TRBV14 to TRBJ2-3; 7 bases map to TRBD1. J lost 3 bases, V lost 4 bases, and 13 bases had no gene match. CDR3 length: 17 amino acids. Germline-derived CDR1 and CDR2 are SGHDN and FVKESK. In DNA form, the CDR3 reads TGTGCCAGCAGCCCAAGGTGGGGACACAGGGGAACAGATACGCAGTATTTT. This encodes CASSPRWGHRGTDTQYF.

The V call is TRBV7-9, the J call TRBJ2-5; weak D call: TRBD1 (5 bases). V was cut by 2 bases and J by 8 bases, with 6 bases left in between. CDR1 and CDR2 from the germline V gene are SEHNR and FQNEAQ (reference sequence). CDR3 length equals 11 residues. The CDR3 reads CASSLQGTQYF. The CDR3 DNA follows: TGTGCCAGCAGCTTACAGGGAACCCAGTACTTC.

The CDR3 nucleotides read TGTGCCAGCAGTGAACGGACAGGGGGGTCAGATACGCAGTATTTT. Its protein is CASSERTGGSDTQYF. V gene TRBV2 combines with J gene TRBJ2-3; 10 bases line up with TRBD1. The CDR3 spans 15 residues. The V segment lost 2 bases and the J segment 4 bases; nucleotides outside the gene matches: 3. Germline V gene data show CDR1 as SNHLY and CDR2 as FYNNEI.

The rearrangement joins TRBV10-3 to TRBJ1-5; a weak D match, TRBD1 (6 bases). The V and J ends lost 0 bases and 0 bases respectively, with 18 bases between them. Germline V gives CDR1 ENHRY, CDR2 SYGVKD. The CDR3 is made up of 19 amino acids. DNA for the CDR3: TGTGCCATCAGTGAGTCATTGCTCAGGGGCCCTTATAGCAATCAGCCCCAGCATTTT. This translates into CAISESLLRGPYSNQPQHF.

V gene TRBV12-5 combines with J gene TRBJ1-1; D is possibly TRBD1 (5 bases). Germline values: CDR1 LGHNT, CDR2 FRNRAP. Trimming removed 5 bases from V and 1 base from J, with 14 bases in between. This CDR3 region has 15 residues. This chain's CDR3 is CASGNGGRWNTEAFF. CDR3 in DNA: TGTGCTAGTGGTAACGGGGGTCGGTGGAACACTGAAGCTTTCTTT.

The V and J genes are TRBV7-2 and TRBJ1-2; D is ambiguous. The length of the CDR3 is 14 residues. Germline lookup yields CDR1 SGHTA and CDR2 FQGNSA. V was trimmed by 2 bases and J by 3 bases, leaving 10 bases between them. DNA for the CDR3: TGTGCCAGCAGCTTAAGGCGGCGGGACTATGGCTACACCTTC. This encodes CASSLRRRDYGYTF.

This clone was seen more than once but under ten times. V is TRBV21-1 and J is TRBJ2-4; TRBD1, the table's D call, lacks a check against the DNA. TRBV21-1 is a known pseudogene. CDR3 length equals 20 residues. CDR3 region: CASSKTSKARGHLAKNIQYF. CDR3 sequence (DNA): TGTGCCAGCAGCAAAACATCTAAGGCTAGGGGGCACCTAGCCAAAAACATTCAGTACTTC.

The CDR3 protein is CASAGGIGYEQYF. The CDR3 DNA reads as TGTGCCAGCGCGGGGGGGATTGGGTACGAGCAGTACTTC. The chain joins TRBV7-9 to TRBJ2-7; 9 bases line up with TRBD2. With V trimmed by 8 bases and J by 4 bases, 6 bases remained unmatched. CDR3 length equals 13 residues. Germline V gene data show CDR1 as SEHNR and CDR2 as FQNEAQ (reference sequence). The full variable domain, completed using reference TRBV7-9 and TRBJ2-7, is DTGVSQNPRHKITKRGQNVTFRCDPISEHNRLYWYRQTLGQGPEFLTYFQNEAQLEKSRLLSDRFSAERPKGSFSTLEIQRTEQGDSAMYLCASAGGIGYEQYFGPGTRLTVT.

This clone has only one observation. The gene calls are TRBV13 and TRBJ1-1, with D perhaps matching TRBD1 (6 bases). This CDR3 has 16 amino acids. V gave up 1 base and J gave up 0 bases, with 12 bases separating them. CDR1 and CDR2 (germline): PRHDT, FYEKMQ (reference sequence). The CDR3 protein is CASSLVGGRMNTEAFF. The CDR3 DNA follows: TGTGCCAGCAGCTTAGTGGGGGGGCGGATGAACACTGAAGCTTTCTTT.

The chain carries TRBV9 and TRBJ2-3; TRBD2 matches 11 bases. Germline CDR1 SGDLS, CDR2 YYNGEE. With 6 bases clipped from V and 0 bases from J, the junction kept 6 bases outside the gene matches. This CDR3 is built from 16 residues. In DNA, the CDR3 is TGTGCCAGCACACGTTGGACTAGCGGGAGCACAGATACGCAGTATTTT. It specifies CASTRWTSGSTDTQYF.